This T cell receptor beta chain came from a study of graft-versus-host responses after intestinal transplantation. Notes on the study in general: The marrow of recipients harbored GvH clones, and ileum or blood showed some of them first.

Profiling relied on immunoSEQ multiplex PCR, and the TCRdb table lists in-frame clones only, not all of them. The sample shows 9,000 to 10,000 clones, approximately 77% of them seen only once. To note about this clone: Antigen unknown.

V was shortened by 4 bases and J by 6 bases, with 10 bases between the two germline ends. Germline V gene lookup returns CDR1 MRHNA and CDR2 SNTAGT. This CDR3 spans 13 amino acids. Tissue processing of the graft released intraepithelial and lamina propria lymphocytes from it. The input for sequencing was ileum tissue, taken less than 480 days after intestinal transplantation. V usage is TRBV6-4 and J usage is TRBJ2-1, with D tentatively TRBD1 (5 bases). The TCR sequence derives from a human patient who received an intestinal transplant, so some T cells may come from the graft donor. CDR3 DNA sequence: TGTGCCAGCAGTGCTGACAGCCCCAATGAGCAGTTCTTC. It codes for CASSADSPNEQFF.